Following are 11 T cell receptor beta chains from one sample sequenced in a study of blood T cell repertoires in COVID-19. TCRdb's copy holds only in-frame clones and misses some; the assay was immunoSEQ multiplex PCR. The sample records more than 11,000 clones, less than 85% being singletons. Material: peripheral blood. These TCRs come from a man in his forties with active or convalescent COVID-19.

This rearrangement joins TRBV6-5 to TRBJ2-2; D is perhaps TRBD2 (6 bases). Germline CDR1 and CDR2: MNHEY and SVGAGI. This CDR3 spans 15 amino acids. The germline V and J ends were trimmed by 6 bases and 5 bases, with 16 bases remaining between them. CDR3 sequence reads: CASRFRRGRTGELFF. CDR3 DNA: TGTGCCAGCAGGTTCAGGAGGGGTCGGACCGGGGAGCTGTTTTTT.

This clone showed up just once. Written as DNA, the CDR3 is TGTGCCAGCAGTGAAAGAGCCGGGGACACTGAAGCTTTCTTT. It codes for CASSERAGDTEAFF. The chain recombines TRBV6-1 with TRBJ1-1; D ambiguous. Trimming shortened V by 2 bases and J by 3 bases, and 10 bases separated the two germline ends. The V gene's germline CDR1 is MNHNS and CDR2 SASEGT. The CDR3 has 14 residues.

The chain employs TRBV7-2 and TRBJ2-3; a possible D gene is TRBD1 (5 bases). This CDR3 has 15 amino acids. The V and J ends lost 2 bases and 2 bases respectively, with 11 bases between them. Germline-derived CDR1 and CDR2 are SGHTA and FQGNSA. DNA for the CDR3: TGTGCCAGCAGCTTATCCTTTGGGGCCACAGATACGCAGTATTTT. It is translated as CASSLSFGATDTQYF.

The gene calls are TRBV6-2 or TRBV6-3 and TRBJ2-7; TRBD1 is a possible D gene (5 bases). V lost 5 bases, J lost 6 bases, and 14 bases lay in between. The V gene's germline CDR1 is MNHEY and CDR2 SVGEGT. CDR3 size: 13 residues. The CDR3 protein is CASSIGARGEQYF. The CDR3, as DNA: TGTGCCAGCAGTATAGGGGCCCGAGGCGAGCAGTACTTC.

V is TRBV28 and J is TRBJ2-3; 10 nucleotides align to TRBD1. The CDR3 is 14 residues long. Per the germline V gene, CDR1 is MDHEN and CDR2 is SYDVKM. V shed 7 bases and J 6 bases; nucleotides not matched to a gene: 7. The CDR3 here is CASTGDRGVDTQYF. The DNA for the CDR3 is TGTGCCAGCACCGGGGACAGGGGAGTCGATACGCAGTATTTT.

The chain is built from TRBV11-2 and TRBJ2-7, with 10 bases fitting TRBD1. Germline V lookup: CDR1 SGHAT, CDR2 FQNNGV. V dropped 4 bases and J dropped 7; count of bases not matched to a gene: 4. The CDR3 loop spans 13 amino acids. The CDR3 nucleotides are TGTGCCAGCAGCTGGACAGGGGGTGAAGAGCAGTACTTC. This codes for CASSWTGGEEQYF.

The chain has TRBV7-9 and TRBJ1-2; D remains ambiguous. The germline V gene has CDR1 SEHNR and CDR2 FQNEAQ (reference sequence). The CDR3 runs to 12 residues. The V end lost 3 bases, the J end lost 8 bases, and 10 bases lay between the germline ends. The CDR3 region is CASSFERGGYTF. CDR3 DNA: TGTGCCAGCAGCTTCGAACGAGGAGGCTACACCTTC.

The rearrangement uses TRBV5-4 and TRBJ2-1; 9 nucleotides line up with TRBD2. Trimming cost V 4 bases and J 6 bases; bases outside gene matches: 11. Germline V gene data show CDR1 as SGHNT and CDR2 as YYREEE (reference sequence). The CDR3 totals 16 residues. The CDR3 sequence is CASSAGDSGGLNEQFF. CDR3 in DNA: TGTGCCAGCAGCGCAGGGGATAGCGGGGGACTCAATGAGCAGTTCTTC.

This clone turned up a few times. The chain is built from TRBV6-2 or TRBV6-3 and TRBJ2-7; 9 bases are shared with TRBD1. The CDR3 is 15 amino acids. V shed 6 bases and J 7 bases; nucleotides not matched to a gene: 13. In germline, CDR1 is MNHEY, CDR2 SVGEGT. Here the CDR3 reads CASSLPGQGSKEQYF. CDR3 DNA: TGTGCCAGCAGCCTCCCGGGACAGGGATCGAAAGAGCAGTACTTC.

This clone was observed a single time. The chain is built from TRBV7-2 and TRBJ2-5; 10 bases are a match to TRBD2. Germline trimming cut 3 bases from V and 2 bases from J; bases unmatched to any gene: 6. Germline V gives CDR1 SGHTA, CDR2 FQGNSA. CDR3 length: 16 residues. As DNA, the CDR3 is TGTGCCAGCAGCTTCCTAGCGGGGGCCTCACAAGAGACCCAGTACTTC. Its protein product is CASSFLAGASQETQYF.

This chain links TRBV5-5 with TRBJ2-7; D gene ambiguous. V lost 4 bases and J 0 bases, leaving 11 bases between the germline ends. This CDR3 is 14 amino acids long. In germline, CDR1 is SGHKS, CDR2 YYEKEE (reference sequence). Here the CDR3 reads CASSTSAHSYEQYF. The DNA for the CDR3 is TGTGCCAGCAGCACGAGCGCACACTCCTACGAGCAGTACTTC.